These T cell receptor beta chains were read from a single sample in a study of blood T cell repertoires in COVID-19. Repertoires were generated with immunoSEQ multiplex PCR, while TCRdb's copy carries only in-frame clones and drops some. The repertoire holds about 400,000 clones, with over 75% as singletons. The specimen was PBMCs or T cells enriched from blood (not recorded which). The receptors originated from a middle-aged woman with acute COVID-19. Both conserved end residues are part of each CDR3. Fields, in order: V gene, D gene, clone size, J gene, CDR3 length, CDR3 DNA, CDR3 protein. A D gene is named only where the DNA matches it firmly. Clone size appears in some rows only: once, few, many, or a class for an expanded clone.

V: TRBV15; D: NA; size: NA; J: TRBJ1-4; length: 13; DNA: TGTGCCACCAGCAGAGATTTGGCTGAAAAACTGTTTTTT; CDR3: CATSRDLAEKLFF
V: TRBV6-5; D: NA; size: NA; J: TRBJ1-5; length: 14; DNA: TGTGCCAGCACCAAACAGGTGGGCAATCAGCCCCAGCATTTT; CDR3: CASTKQVGNQPQHF
V: TRBV20-1; D: NA; size: NA; J: TRBJ2-3; length: 13; DNA: TGCAGTGCTAGTTCAGGCTTAACAGATACGCAGTATTTT; CDR3: CSASSGLTDTQYF
V: TRBV25-1; D: TRBD1; size: few; J: TRBJ2-5; length: 12; DNA: TGTGCCAGCAGGGCAGGGGGAGAGACCCAGTACTTC; CDR3: CASRAGGETQYF
V: TRBV20-1; D: NA; size: NA; J: TRBJ1-4; length: 14; DNA: TGCAGTGCTAGTCCGTGGGGGGCTAATGAAAAACTGTTTTTT; CDR3: CSASPWGANEKLFF
V: TRBV29-1; D: TRBD1; size: NA; J: TRBJ2-1; length: 15; DNA: TGCAGCGTTGCGCGGGGGACAGGGGGCTACAATGAGCAGTTCTTC; CDR3: CSVARGTGGYNEQFF
V: TRBV7-9; D: NA; size: NA; J: TRBJ2-1; length: 15; DNA: TGTGCCAGCAGTCCGGCGGGGAGCTCCTACAATGAGCAGTTCTTC; CDR3: CASSPAGSSYNEQFF
V: TRBV27; D: NA; size: many; J: TRBJ2-7; length: 15; DNA: TGTGCCAGCAGTTTAAGTGACAGTAGCTCCTACGAGCAGTACTTC; CDR3: CASSLSDSSSYEQYF
V: TRBV5-1; D: TRBD1; size: NA; J: TRBJ2-5; length: 15; DNA: TGCGCCAGCAGCTACGGACAGGGGGCGGCGGAGACCCAGTACTTC; CDR3: CASSYGQGAAETQYF
V: TRBV2; D: NA; size: NA; J: TRBJ2-7; length: 15; DNA: TGTGCCAGCAGTGAAAGTGTGGGGAGGGGGGACGAGCAGTACTTC; CDR3: CASSESVGRGDEQYF
V: TRBV11-2; D: NA; size: NA; J: TRBJ1-6; length: 15; DNA: TGTGCCAGCAGCTTAGTTCCCGGGTCCGTAGCCCCCCTCCACTTT; CDR3: CASSLVPGSVAPLHF
V: TRBV7-8; D: NA; size: NA; J: TRBJ2-3; length: 17; DNA: TGTGCCAGCAGCTTTCGGGATGACTCGCAATCCACAGATACGCAGTATTTT; CDR3: CASSFRDDSQSTDTQYF
V: TRBV6-1; D: NA; size: NA; J: TRBJ2-2; length: 15; DNA: TGTGCCAGCAGTGAGTGGGGGCACGGCACCGGGGAGCTGTTTTTT; CDR3: CASSEWGHGTGELFF
V: TRBV11-2; D: TRBD1; size: NA; J: TRBJ1-6; length: 17; DNA: TGTGCCAGCAGCACTAGGACGGGACAGGGAAAGTCTTCACCCCTCCACTTT; CDR3: CASSTRTGQGKSSPLHF
V: TRBV18; D: NA; size: NA; J: TRBJ1-5; length: 16; DNA: TGTGCCAGCTCACTCGCGGGATATGGAGGCAATCAGCCCCAGCATTTT; CDR3: CASSLAGYGGNQPQHF
V: TRBV7-9; D: TRBD1; size: NA; J: TRBJ2-3; length: 12; DNA: TGTGCCAACCAGGGGGCAACAGATACGCAGTATTTT; CDR3: CANQGATDTQYF
V: TRBV6-4; D: NA; size: once; J: TRBJ1-1; length: 11; DNA: TGTGCCAGTAGGGACGGCTGGGAAGCTTTCTTT; CDR3: CASRDGWEAFF
V: TRBV19; D: NA; size: NA; J: TRBJ1-5; length: 14; DNA: TGTGCCAGTAGTGAACAGGGAGCGGGACAGCCCCAGCATTTT; CDR3: CASSEQGAGQPQHF
V: TRBV5-4; D: NA; size: NA; J: TRBJ2-7; length: 13; DNA: TGTGCCAGCAGCCCGGACAGTACCTACGAGCAGTACTTC; CDR3: CASSPDSTYEQYF
V: TRBV5-1; D: TRBD1; size: NA; J: TRBJ2-2; length: 15; DNA: TGCGCCAGCAGGGCCGGGACAGTCCTCACCGGGGAGCTGTTTTTT; CDR3: CASRAGTVLTGELFF
V: TRBV5-6; D: NA; size: NA; J: TRBJ1-3; length: 16; DNA: TGTGCCAGCAGCTGGGGAACAGGAAGCTCTGGAAACACCATATATTTT; CDR3: CASSWGTGSSGNTIYF
V: TRBV7-9; D: TRBD1; size: once; J: TRBJ2-2; length: 15; DNA: TGTGCCAGCAGCCCGCCGGGACAGGGTTTCGGGGAGCTGTTTTTT; CDR3: CASSPPGQGFGELFF
V: TRBV19; D: NA; size: few; J: TRBJ1-2; length: 13; DNA: TGTGCCAGTAGTACAGGGGTTAGCTATGGCTACACCTTC; CDR3: CASSTGVSYGYTF
V: TRBV25-1; D: TRBD2; size: NA; J: TRBJ2-3; length: 14; DNA: TGTGCCACCACTAGCGGGGGGGCCTGGGCTACGCAGTATTTT; CDR3: CATTSGGAWATQYF